This T cell receptor (beta chain) was recovered during a study of TIL therapy for anti-PD-1-resistant metastatic lung cancer. Whole-study context: Tumors had a median PD-L1 proportion score of about 6%. Tumors carried a median 1.5 non-synonymous mutations per megabase.

The immunoSEQ assay was v3. Libraries were sequenced to 1.5 million to 2 million read pairs (survey) or roughly 4.5-6.5 million (deep). The table came from immunoSEQ multiplex PCR; TCRdb's copy has only in-frame clones and leaves some out. The top ten hold more than 30% of the sample, which has about 16,000 clones, under 80% seen once. Time point: pre-treatment sample, taken before nivolumab and TIL therapy. Germline CDR1 is SGHAT and CDR2 is FQDESV (reference sequence). V lost 1 base and J lost 0; bases outside the gene matches: 4. CDR3 size: 18 residues. V usage is TRBV11-1 and J usage is TRBJ2-6, with TRBD1 identical over 9 bases. This material consisted of blood, taken at baseline. The TCR comes from a person between 30 and 79 years old with non-small cell lung cancer. CDR3 protein: CASSLVGTGSSGANVLTF. DNA of the CDR3: TGTGCCAGCAGCTTAGTGGGGACAGGGAGCTCTGGGGCCAACGTCCTGACTTTC.